This T cell receptor (beta chain) appears in the sequencing data of a study of blood T cell repertoires in COVID-19. Assay used: immunoSEQ multiplex PCR; TCRdb lists only in-frame clones, some missing. The sample has 90,000 to 150,000 clones, 85% seen once. CDR1 SGHRS and CDR2 YFSETQ come from the germline V gene. CDR3 length equals 15 residues. Deletions cut 0 bases from V and 3 bases from J, with 10 bases between. The sample was peripheral blood. The chain is built from TRBV5-1 and TRBJ2-1; a weak D match, TRBD2 (7 bases). The origin of this receptor is an elderly man with acute or convalescent COVID-19. The CDR3 bases are TGCGCCAGCAGCTTGGAGGGGGGGAACTACAATGAGCAGTTCTTC. Translated: CASSLEGGNYNEQFF.